The present T cell receptor (beta chain) was sequenced within a study of cytomegalovirus exposure and HLA in healthy donors (dated by TCRdb to 2016 to 2017). Regarding the research as a whole: A later analysis indicated that the roughly 120 validation repertoires were generated on the platform also employed for the approximately 700 repertoires of the first cohort. The aim of the study was to test whether cataloging public T cell receptors could identify signatures of past pathogen exposure. In addition to the first cohort of roughly 700 subjects, a separate validation cohort of approximately 130 different subjects was used. To predict cytomegalovirus infection status, the study brought together high-throughput TCR immunosequencing, statistical association of individual TCRs with disease status, and machine learning.

Cut back by 3 bases and 2 bases, the V and J ends lie 17 bases apart. Reading the germline V gene (reference sequence) gives CDR1 SEHNR and CDR2 FQNEAQ. CDR3 length: 18 amino acids, cysteine to phenylalanine. The sequence is cut down to CDR3 DNA, 54 bases in frame from base 1. Libraries were prepared through the immunoSEQ multiplex PCR assay. As for how the authors treated the data: To diagnose cytomegalovirus status from the catalog of TCR beta chain sequences, a statistical classification framework was built. The clones in this table, taken by TCRdb from immuneACCESS, are in-frame only. Not every clone is retained; where verified, under half of the shortfall comes from an unresolved V gene, and the cause of the rest is unknown. Clonal size and the V and J genes are those of that table, whereas D and trimming came from the DNA. The sample table records roughly 75,000 clones; approximately 93% of these occur just once. The biggest ten clones account for more than 2% of the sample.

The donors were included in the validation cohort of some 110 subjects, a group kept apart from the 666-subject first cohort. Remarks on this clone: Its antigen remains unidentified. Qualities for individual bases were not recorded, and no much larger clone is one base off.

Results the study describes overall, beyond this receptor: The authors suggested that the approach could potentially be extended to other disease states and immunological phenotypes. In a later analysis, TCRs clustered in the first cohort were found to also tend to co-occur in the approximately 120 validation repertoires, with approximately 94% of cluster scores above 0. In the study, some 180 TCR beta chains were listed as associated with cytomegalovirus. All 120 or so repertoires were used to score co-occurrence in the validation cohort in a later analysis, because that analysis had no HLA typing for the cohort. Cytomegalovirus status was reported to be diagnosed by the classifier with high specificity and sensitivity in both the original and validation cohorts. Most TCR sequences were seen in very few donors, while some public TCRs were found in many individuals. Three of the identified cytomegalovirus-associated TCR beta chains were confirmed in vitro to be specific for cytomegalovirus antigens.

The sequence was obtained from a woman aged 18-29 years in good health and CMV-seronegative. Sequenced sample: PBMCs. The sequence joins TRBV7-9 to TRBJ2-6; possibly the D gene is TRBD2, per 5 matching bases. The CDR3 in this case is CASSFGIAERAGANVLTF. The bases are TGTGCCAGCAGCTTCGGGATTGCTGAAAGGGCTGGGGCCAACGTCCTGACTTTC.